Following are 2 T cell receptor beta chains from one sample sequenced in a study of beta chain features in type 1 diabetes. Every isolated RNA sample was fully reverse transcribed, so sequencing captured expressed TCRB transcripts. Measured with immunoSEQ multiplex PCR; TCRdb has only the in-frame clones, and not every one. The sample records approximately 170,000 clones, approximately 8% being singletons. The study, taken as a whole, reports: Researchers report that Type 1 diabetes patients had moderately but significantly shorter TCRB CDR3s across all four CD4+ subsets.

These receptors have no identified antigens. Sequencing input: central memory CD4+ T cells from blood. These receptors originate from a man aged 18-30 years with type 1 diabetes.

This clone was observed a handful of times. At the DNA level, this CDR3 is encoded by other sequences in the same sample as well. The chain employs TRBV5-1 and TRBJ1-5; 9 bases align to TRBD1. The CDR3 runs to 15 residues. Germline-derived CDR1 and CDR2 are SGHRS and YFSETQ. With 0 bases clipped from V and 4 bases from J, the junction kept 2 bases outside the gene matches. The CDR3 here is CASSLDGQGNQPQHF. DNA for the CDR3: TGCGCCAGCAGCTTGGACGGACAGGGGAATCAGCCCCAGCATTTT.

This clone was seen more than once but under ten times. The chain uses TRBV14 and TRBJ2-2; D possibly corresponds to TRBD2 (5 bases). CDR1 is SGHDN and CDR2 is FVKESK in the germline V gene. The CDR3 contains 17 residues. The V gene lost 0 bases and the J gene lost 5 bases, with 16 bases spanning the gap. The CDR3 DNA reads TGTGCCAGCAGCCAAGAACTTCGCTCAAGGAGGACCGGGGAGCTGTTTTTT. Its protein product is CASSQELRSRRTGELFF.